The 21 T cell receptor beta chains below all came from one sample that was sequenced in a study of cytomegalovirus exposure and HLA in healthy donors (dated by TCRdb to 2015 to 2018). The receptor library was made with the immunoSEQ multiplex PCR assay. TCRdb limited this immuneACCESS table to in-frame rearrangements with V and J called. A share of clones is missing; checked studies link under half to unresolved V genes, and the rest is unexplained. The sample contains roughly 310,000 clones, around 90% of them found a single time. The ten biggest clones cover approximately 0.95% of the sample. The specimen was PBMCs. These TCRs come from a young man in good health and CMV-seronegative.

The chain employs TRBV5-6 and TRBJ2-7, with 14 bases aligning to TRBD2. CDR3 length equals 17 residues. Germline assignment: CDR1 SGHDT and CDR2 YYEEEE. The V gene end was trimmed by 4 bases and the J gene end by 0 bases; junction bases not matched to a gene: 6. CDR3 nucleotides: TGTGCCAGCAGCCCGGGACTAGCGGGGGCCTTCTCCTACGAGCAGTACTTC. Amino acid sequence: CASSPGLAGAFSYEQYF. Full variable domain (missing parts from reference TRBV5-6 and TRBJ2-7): DAGVTQSPTHLIKTRGQQVTLRCSPKSGHDTVSWYQQALGQGPQFIFQYYEEEERQRGNFPDRFSGHQFPNYSSELNVNALLLGDSALYLCASSPGLAGAFSYEQYFGPGTRLTVT.

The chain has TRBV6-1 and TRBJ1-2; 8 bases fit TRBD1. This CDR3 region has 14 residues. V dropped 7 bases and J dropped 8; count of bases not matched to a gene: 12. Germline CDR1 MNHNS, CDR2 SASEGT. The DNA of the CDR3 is TGTGCCAGCATTCACGCGGACAGGGTGGTCGGCTACACCTTC. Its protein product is CASIHADRVVGYTF.

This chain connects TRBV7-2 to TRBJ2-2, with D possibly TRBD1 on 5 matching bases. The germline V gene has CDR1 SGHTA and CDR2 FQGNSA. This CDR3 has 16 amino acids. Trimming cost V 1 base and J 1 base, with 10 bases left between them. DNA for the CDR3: TGTGCCAGCAGCTTAGGGGGCAGTCTGAACACCGGGGAGCTGTTTTTT. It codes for CASSLGGSLNTGELFF.

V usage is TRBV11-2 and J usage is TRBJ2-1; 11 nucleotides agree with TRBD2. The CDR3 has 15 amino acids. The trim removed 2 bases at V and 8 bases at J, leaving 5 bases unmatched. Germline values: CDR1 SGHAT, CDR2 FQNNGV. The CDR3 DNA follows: TGTGCCAGCAGCTTACTAGCGGGGGGAAGGGATGAGCAGTTCTTC. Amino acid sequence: CASSLLAGGRDEQFF.

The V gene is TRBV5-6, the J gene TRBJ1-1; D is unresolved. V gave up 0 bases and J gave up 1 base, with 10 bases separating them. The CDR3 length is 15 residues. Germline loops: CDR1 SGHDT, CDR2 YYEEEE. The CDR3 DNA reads TGTGCCAGCAGCTTGGCACCGGGGTGGAACACTGAAGCTTTCTTT. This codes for CASSLAPGWNTEAFF.

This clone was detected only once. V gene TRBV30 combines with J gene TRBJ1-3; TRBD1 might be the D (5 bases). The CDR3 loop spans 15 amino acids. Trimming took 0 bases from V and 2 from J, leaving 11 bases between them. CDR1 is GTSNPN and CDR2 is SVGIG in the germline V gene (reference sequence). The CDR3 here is CAWSVPGRTGNTIYF. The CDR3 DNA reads TGTGCCTGGAGTGTACCAGGGAGGACTGGAAACACCATATATTTT.

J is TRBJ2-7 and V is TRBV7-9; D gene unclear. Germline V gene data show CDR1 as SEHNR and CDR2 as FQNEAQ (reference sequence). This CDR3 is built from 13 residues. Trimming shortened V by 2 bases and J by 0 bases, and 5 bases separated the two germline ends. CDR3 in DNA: TGTGCCAGCAGCTTATACACCTCCTACGAGCAGTACTTC. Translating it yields CASSLYTSYEQYF.

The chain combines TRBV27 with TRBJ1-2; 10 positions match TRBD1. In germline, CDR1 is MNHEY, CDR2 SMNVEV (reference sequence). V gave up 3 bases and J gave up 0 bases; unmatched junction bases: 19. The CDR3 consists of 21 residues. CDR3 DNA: TGTGCCAGCAGTTTGCTCAGCTGCGGGGGGGACAGGGGTCCGGCTAACTATGGCTACACCTTC. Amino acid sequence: CASSLLSCGGDRGPANYGYTF.

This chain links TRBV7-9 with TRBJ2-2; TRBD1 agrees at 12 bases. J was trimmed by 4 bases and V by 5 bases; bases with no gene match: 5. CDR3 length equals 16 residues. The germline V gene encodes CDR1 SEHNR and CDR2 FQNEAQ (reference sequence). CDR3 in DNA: TGTGCCAGCAGCCTGCGGGACAGGGGGCTCACCGGGGAGCTGTTTTTT. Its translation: CASSLRDRGLTGELFF.

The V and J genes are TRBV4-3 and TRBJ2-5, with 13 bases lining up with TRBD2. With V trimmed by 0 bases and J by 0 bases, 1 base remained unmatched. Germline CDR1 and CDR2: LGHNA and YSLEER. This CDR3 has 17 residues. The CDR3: CASSQETSGGYQETQYF. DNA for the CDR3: TGCGCCAGCAGCCAAGAGACTAGCGGGGGGTACCAAGAGACCCAGTACTTC.

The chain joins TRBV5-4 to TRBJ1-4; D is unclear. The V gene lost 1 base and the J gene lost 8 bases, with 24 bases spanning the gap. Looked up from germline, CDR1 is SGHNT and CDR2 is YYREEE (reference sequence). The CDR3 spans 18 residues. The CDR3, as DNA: TGTGCCAGCAGCTTGTATAGGGTTTTTAGGTTAGCGGGCGAAAAACTGTTTTTT. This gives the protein CASSLYRVFRLAGEKLFF.

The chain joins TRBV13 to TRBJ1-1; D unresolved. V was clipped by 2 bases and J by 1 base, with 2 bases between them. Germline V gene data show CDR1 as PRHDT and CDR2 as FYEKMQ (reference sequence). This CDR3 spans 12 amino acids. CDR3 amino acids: CASSLQNTEAFF. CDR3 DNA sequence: TGTGCCAGCAGCTTACAGAACACTGAAGCTTTCTTT.

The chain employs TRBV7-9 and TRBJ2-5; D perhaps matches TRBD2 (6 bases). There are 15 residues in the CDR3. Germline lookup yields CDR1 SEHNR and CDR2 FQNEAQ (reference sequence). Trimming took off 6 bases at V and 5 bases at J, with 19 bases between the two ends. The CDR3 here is CASSESGRGDETQYF. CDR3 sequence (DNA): TGTGCCAGCAGTGAGAGCGGTCGCGGGGATGAGACCCAGTACTTC.

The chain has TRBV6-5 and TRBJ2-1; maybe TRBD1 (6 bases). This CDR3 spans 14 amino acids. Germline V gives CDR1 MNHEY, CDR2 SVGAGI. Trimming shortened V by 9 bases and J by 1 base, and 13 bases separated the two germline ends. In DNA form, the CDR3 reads TGTGCCAGTCAGATCAGGGGATCCTACAATGAGCAGTTCTTC. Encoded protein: CASQIRGSYNEQFF.

The CDR3, as DNA: TGTGCCAGCAGTTTATCGGGAGCCTACAATGAGCAGTTCTTC. Amino acids: CASSLSGAYNEQFF. The chain uses TRBV27 and TRBJ2-1; D possibly corresponds to TRBD2 (5 bases). Germline V CDR1 and CDR2: MNHEY, SMNVEV (reference sequence). The CDR3 totals 14 residues. V dropped 0 bases and J dropped 2 bases, with 5 bases sitting between them.

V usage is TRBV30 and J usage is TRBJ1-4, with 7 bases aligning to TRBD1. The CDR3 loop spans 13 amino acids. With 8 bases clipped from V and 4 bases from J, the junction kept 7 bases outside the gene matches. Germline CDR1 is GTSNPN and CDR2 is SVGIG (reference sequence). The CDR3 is CAGRGRSNEKLFF. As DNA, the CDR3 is TGTGCCGGAAGGGGGCGCAGTAATGAAAAACTGTTTTTT.

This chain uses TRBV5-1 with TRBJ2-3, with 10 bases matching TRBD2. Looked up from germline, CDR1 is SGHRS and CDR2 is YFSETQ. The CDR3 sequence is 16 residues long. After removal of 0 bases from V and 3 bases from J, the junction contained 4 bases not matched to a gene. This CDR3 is CASSLDERGGTDTQYF. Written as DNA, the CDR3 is TGCGCCAGCAGCTTGGATGAGCGGGGGGGAACAGATACGCAGTATTTT.

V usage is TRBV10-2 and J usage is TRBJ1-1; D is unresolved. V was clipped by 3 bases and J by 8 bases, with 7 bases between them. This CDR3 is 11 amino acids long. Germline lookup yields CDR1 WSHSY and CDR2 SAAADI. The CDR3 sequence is CASSDSGEAFF. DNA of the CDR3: TGCGCCAGCAGTGATTCGGGGGAAGCTTTCTTT.

The CDR3 nucleotides are TGTGCCACCAGCAGCCAGGGACAAACCTATGGCTACACCTTC. Translation gives CATSSQGQTYGYTF. The chain combines TRBV15 with TRBJ1-2; D is perhaps TRBD1 (6 bases). This CDR3 spans 14 amino acids. V was clipped by 3 bases and J by 4 bases, with 12 bases between them. The germline CDR1 and CDR2 sequences are LNHNV and YYDKDF (reference sequence).

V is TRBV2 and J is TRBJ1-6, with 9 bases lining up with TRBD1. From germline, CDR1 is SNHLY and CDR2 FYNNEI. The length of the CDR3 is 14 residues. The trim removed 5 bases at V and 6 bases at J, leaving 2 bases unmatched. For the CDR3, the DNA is TGTGCCAGCAGTAGGACAGGGGTTAATTCACCCCTCCACTTT. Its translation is CASSRTGVNSPLHF.

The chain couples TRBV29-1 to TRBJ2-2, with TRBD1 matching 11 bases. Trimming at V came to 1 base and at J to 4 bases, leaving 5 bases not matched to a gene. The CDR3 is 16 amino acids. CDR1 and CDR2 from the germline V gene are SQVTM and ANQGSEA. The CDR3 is CSVEVGDRGFTGELFF. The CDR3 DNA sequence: TGCAGCGTTGAAGTGGGGGACAGGGGGTTCACCGGGGAGCTGTTTTTT.